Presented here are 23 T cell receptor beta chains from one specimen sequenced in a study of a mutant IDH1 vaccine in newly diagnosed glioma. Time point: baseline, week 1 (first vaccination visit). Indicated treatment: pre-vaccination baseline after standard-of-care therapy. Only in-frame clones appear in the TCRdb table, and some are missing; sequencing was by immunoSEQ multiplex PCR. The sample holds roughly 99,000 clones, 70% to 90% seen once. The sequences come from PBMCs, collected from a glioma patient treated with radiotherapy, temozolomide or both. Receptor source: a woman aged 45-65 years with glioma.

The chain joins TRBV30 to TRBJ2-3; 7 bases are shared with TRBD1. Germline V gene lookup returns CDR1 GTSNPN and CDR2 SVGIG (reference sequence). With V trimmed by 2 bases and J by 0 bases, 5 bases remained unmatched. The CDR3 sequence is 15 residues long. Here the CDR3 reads CAWSHGTASTDTQYF. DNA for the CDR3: TGTGCCTGGAGTCACGGGACAGCTAGCACAGATACGCAGTATTTT.

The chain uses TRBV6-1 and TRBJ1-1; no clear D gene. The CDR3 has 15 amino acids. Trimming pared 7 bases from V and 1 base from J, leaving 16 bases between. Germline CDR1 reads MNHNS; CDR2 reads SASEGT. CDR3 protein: CASTPTGEGNTEAFF. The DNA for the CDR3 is TGTGCCAGCACCCCGACCGGGGAGGGGAACACTGAAGCTTTCTTT.

CDR3 DNA: TGTGCCAGCAGCCCCCCCGGAGGGAGGTCGAGCAATGAGCAGTTCTTC. Its translation: CASSPPGGRSSNEQFF. The chain links TRBV7-9 to TRBJ2-1; D may be TRBD2 (6 bases). Germline V gene lookup returns CDR1 SEHNR and CDR2 FQNEAQ (reference sequence). V lost 5 bases and J 6 bases, leaving 20 bases between the germline ends. The CDR3 runs to 16 residues.

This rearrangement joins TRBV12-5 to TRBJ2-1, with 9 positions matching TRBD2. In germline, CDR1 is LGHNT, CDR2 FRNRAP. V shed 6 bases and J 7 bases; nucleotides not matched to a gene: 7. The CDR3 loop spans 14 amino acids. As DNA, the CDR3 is TGTGCTAGTGGAAGGACTAGCGTGTCAAATGAGCAGTTCTTC. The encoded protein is CASGRTSVSNEQFF.

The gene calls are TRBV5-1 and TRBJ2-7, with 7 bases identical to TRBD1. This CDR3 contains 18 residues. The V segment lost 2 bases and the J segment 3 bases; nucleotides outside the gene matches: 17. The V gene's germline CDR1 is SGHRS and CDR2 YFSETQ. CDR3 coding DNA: TGCGCCAGCAGCTTTCTCCCGCCCGACAGGGTGGTCCTCTACGAGCAGTACTTC. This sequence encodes CASSFLPPDRVVLYEQYF.

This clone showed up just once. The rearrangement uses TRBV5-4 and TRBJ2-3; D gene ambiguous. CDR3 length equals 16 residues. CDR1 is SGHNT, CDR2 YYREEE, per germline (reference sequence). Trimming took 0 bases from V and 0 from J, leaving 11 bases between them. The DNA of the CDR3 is TGTGCCAGCAGCTTGGTGGGTACGTCAAGCACAGATACGCAGTATTTT. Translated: CASSLVGTSSTDTQYF.

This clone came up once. DNA of the CDR3: TGTGCCAGCAGCGCGGGGAAAACGCGGGGCTACACCTTC. Encoded protein: CASSAGKTRGYTF. The V and J genes are TRBV9 and TRBJ1-2, with no clear D. Germline CDR1 is SGDLS and CDR2 is YYNGEE. Deletions cut 3 bases from V and 8 bases from J, with 14 bases between. This CDR3 is built from 13 residues.

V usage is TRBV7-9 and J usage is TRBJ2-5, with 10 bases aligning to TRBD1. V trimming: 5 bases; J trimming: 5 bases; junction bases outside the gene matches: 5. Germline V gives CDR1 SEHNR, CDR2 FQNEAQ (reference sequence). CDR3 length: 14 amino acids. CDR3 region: CASSQGQGGETQYF. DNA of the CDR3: TGTGCCAGCAGCCAAGGACAGGGGGGCGAGACCCAGTACTTC.

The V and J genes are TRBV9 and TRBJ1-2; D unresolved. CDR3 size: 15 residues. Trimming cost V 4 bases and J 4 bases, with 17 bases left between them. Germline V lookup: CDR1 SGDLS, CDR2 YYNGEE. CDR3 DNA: TGTGCCAGCAGCCCTCCGACTCCAGCGGGCTATGGCTACACCTTC. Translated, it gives CASSPPTPAGYGYTF.

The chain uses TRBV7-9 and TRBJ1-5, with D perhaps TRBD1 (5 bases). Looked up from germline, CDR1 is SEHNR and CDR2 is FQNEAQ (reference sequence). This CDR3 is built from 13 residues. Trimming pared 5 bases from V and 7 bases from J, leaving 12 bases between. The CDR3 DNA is TGTGCCAGCAGCGTCTATTCAGGGCAGCCCCAGCATTTT. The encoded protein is CASSVYSGQPQHF.

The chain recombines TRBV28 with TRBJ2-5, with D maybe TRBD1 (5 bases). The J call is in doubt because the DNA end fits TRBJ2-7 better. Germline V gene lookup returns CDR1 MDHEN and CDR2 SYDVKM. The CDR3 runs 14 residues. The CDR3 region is CASSFRQGRAEQYF. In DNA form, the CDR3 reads TGTGCCAGCAGTTTTCGGCAGGGTCGGGCCGAGCAGTACTTC.

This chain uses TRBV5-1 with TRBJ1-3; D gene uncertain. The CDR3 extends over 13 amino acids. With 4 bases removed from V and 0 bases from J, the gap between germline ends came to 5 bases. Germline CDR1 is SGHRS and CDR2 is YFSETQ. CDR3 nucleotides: TGCGCCAGCAGCCCCAGCTCTGGAAACACCATATATTTT. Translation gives CASSPSSGNTIYF.

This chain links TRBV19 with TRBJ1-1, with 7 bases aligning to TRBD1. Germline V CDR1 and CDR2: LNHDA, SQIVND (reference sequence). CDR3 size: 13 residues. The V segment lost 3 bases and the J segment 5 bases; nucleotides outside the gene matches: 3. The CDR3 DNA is TGTGCCAGTAGTATCAGGGGGAGGACTGAAGCTTTCTTT. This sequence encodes CASSIRGRTEAFF.

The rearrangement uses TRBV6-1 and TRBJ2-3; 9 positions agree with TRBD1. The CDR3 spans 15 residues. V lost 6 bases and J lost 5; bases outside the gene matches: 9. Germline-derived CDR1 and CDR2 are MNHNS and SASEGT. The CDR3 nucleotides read TGTGCCAGCAGCGACTCCGGGACAGGGAGAGATACGCAGTATTTT. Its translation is CASSDSGTGRDTQYF.

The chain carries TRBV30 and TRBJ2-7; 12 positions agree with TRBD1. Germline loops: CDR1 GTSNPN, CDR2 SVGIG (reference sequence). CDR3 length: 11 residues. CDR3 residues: CAGQGAYEQYF. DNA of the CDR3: TGTGCGGGACAGGGGGCGTACGAGCAGTACTTC.

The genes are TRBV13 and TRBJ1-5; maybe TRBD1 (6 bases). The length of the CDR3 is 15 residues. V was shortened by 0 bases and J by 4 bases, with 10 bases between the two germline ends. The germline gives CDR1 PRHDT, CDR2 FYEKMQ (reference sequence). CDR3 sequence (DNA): TGTGCCAGCAGCTTAGGGGCAGGGGCAAATCAGCCCCAGCATTTT. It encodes CASSLGAGANQPQHF.

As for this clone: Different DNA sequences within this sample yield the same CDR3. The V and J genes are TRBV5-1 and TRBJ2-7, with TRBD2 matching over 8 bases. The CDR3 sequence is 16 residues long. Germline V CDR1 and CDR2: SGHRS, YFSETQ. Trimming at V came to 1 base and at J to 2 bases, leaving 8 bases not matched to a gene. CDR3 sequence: CASSLQVSGIPYEQYF. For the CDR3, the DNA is TGCGCCAGCAGCTTGCAGGTTAGCGGGATCCCCTACGAGCAGTACTTC.

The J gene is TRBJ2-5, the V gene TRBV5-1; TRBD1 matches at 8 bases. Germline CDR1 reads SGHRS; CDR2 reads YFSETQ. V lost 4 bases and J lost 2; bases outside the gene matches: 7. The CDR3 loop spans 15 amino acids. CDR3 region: CASSQGQATQETQYF. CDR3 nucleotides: TGCGCCAGCAGCCAGGGACAGGCAACGCAAGAGACCCAGTACTTC.

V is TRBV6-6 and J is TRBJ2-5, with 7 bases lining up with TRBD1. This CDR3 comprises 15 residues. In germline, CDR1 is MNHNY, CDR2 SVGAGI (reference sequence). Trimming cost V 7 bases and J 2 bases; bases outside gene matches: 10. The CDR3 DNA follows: TGTGCCAGCAAACCCCTGACAGGGCCACAAGAGACCCAGTACTTC. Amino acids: CASKPLTGPQETQYF.

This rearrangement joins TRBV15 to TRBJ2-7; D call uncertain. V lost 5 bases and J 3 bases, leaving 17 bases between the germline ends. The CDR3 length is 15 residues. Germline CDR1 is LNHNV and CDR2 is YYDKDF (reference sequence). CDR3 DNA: TGTGCCACCAGCGGTAGTCCCCGGTGGCACTACGAGCAGTACTTC. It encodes CATSGSPRWHYEQYF.

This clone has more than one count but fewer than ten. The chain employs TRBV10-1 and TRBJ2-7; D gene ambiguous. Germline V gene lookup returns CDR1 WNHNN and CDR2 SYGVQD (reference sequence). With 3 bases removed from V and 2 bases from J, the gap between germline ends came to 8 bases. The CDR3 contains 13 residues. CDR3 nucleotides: TGCGCCAGCAGTGAAAGGGTTACCTACGAGCAGTACTTC. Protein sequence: CASSERVTYEQYF.

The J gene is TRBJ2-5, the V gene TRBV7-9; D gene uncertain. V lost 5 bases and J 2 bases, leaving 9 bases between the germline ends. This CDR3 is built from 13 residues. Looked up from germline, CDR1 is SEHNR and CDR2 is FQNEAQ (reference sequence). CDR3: CASSPGPQETQYF. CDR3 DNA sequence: TGTGCCAGCAGCCCCGGGCCACAAGAGACCCAGTACTTC. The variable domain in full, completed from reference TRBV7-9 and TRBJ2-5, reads DTGVSQNPRHKITKRGQNVTFRCDPISEHNRLYWYRQTLGQGPEFLTYFQNEAQLEKSRLLSDRFSAERPKGSFSTLEIQRTEQGDSAMYLCASSPGPQETQYFGPGTRLLVL.

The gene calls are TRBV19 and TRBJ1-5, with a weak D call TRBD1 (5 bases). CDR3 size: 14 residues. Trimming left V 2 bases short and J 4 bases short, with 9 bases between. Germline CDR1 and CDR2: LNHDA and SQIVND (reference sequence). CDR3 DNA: TGTGCCAGTAGTATAAGGCAGGGTAATCAGCCCCAGCATTTT. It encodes CASSIRQGNQPQHF.